This T cell receptor beta chain was identified in a study of cytomegalovirus exposure and HLA in healthy donors. The donors comprised healthy bone marrow donors. About this clone itself: Its antigen is undetermined.

Primers for the PCR totalled 60 Vbeta and 13 Jbeta. Repertoires were generated with immunoSEQ multiplex PCR, while TCRdb's copy carries only in-frame clones and drops some. The data hold some 160,000 clones, with about 70% observed a single time. Study-wide results and limits: Rarity characterized most TCR sequences, yet some public TCRs appeared in many donors. Cytomegalovirus association was listed for around 180 TCR beta chains. Reportedly, cytomegalovirus status was diagnosed with high sensitivity and specificity.

V lost 4 bases, J lost 4 bases, and 8 bases stayed unmatched. Germline-derived CDR1 and CDR2 are SGHRS and YFSETQ. The CDR3 has 15 amino acids. Sequenced material: PBMCs. This chain joins TRBV5-1 and TRBJ1-5, with TRBD1 matching 7 bases. This TCR came from a man in his 60s in good health and CMV-seronegative. CDR3 region: CASSPGTVQNQPQHF. The CDR3 nucleotides are TGCGCCAGCAGCCCCGGGACAGTGCAGAATCAGCCCCAGCATTTT. Full variable domain (remainder filled in from reference TRBV5-1 and TRBJ1-5): KAGVTQTPRYLIKTRGQQVTLSCSPISGHRSVSWYQQTPGQGLQFLFEYFSETQRNKGNFPGRFSGRQFSNSRSEMNVSTLELGDSALYLCASSPGTVQNQPQHFGDGTRLSIL.